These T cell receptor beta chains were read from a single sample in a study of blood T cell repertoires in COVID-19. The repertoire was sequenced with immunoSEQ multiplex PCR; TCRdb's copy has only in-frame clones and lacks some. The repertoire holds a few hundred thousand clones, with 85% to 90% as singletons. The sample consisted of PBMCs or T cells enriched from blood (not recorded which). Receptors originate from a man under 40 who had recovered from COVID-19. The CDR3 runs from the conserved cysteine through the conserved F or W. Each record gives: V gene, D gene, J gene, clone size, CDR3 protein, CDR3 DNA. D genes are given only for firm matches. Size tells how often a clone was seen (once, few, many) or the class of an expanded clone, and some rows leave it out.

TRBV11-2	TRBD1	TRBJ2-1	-	CASSALTGYNEQFF	TGTGCCAGCAGCGCCCTGACAGGGTACAATGAGCAGTTCTTC
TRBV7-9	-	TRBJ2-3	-	CASSLYPANTDTQYF	TGTGCCAGCAGCTTATACCCAGCGAACACAGATACGCAGTATTTT
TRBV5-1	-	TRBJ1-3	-	CASSGQEASGNTIYF	TGCGCCAGCAGCGGGCAGGAAGCCTCTGGAAACACCATATATTTT
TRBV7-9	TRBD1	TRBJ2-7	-	CASSSGQGAQYF	TGTGCCAGCAGCTCCGGACAGGGCGCGCAGTACTTC
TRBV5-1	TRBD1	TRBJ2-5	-	CASSLAGQAEETQYF	TGCGCCAGCAGCTTGGCCGGACAGGCCGAAGAGACCCAGTACTTC
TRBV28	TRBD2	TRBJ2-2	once	CASSSASGRGRTGELFF	TGTGCCAGCAGTTCCGCTAGCGGGAGGGGGCGGACCGGGGAGCTGTTTTTT
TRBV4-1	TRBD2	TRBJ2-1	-	CASSQYGTSSYNEQFF	TGCGCCAGCAGCCAGTACGGGACTAGCTCCTACAATGAGCAGTTCTTC
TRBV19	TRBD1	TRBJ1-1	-	CASSTYRGALYTEAFF	TGTGCCAGTAGTACCTACAGGGGGGCATTATACACTGAAGCTTTCTTT
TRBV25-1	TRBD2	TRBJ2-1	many	CASSDGGLAGVQFF	TGTGCCAGCAGTGATGGGGGACTAGCGGGAGTGCAGTTCTTC
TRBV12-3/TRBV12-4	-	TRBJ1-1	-	CASSEDRTEAFF	TGTGCCAGCAGTGAAGACAGAACTGAAGCTTTCTTT
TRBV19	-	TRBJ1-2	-	CASSIVAQGYDGYTF	TGTGCCAGTAGTATTGTCGCACAGGGTTACGATGGCTACACCTTC
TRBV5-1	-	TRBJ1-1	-	CASSLMWGEYMNTEAFF	TGCGCCAGCAGCTTGATGTGGGGCGAGTATATGAACACTGAAGCTTTCTTT
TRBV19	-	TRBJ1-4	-	CASSARTFEKLFF	TGTGCCAGTAGTGCACGGACATTTGAAAAACTGTTTTTT
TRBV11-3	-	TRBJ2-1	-	CASSFPGDEQFF	TGTGCCAGCAGCTTCCCAGGGGATGAGCAGTTCTTC
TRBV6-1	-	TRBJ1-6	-	CASSEAPNSPLHF	TGTGCCAGCAGTGAAGCTCCAAATTCACCCCTCCACTTT
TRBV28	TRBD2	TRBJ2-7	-	CASLSHGSGSNYEQYF	TGTGCCAGCCTCTCCCACGGTAGCGGGAGTAACTACGAGCAGTACTTC
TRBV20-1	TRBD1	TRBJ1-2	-	CSASFGRGTDGYTF	TGCAGTGCTAGTTTCGGGAGGGGGACAGATGGCTACACCTTC
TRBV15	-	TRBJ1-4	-	CATSRDRADEKLFF	TGTGCCACCAGCAGAGACAGGGCTGATGAAAAACTGTTTTTT
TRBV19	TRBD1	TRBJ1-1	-	CASSIAKGANTEAFF	TGTGCCAGTAGTATAGCAAAGGGGGCTAACACTGAAGCTTTCTTT
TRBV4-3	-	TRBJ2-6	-	CASGRTAGANVLTF	TGCGCCAGCGGGCGGACAGCCGGGGCCAACGTCCTGACTTTC
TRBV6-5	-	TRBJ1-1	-	CASSSKAGTTTEAFF	TGTGCCAGCAGTTCCAAAGCCGGGACAACCACTGAAGCTTTCTTT
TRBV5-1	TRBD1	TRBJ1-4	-	CASSLSGQINEKLFF	TGCGCCAGCAGCTTGTCGGGACAGATTAATGAAAAACTGTTTTTT
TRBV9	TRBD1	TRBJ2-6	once	CASSVGQAFISGANVLTF	TGTGCCAGCAGCGTCGGACAGGCTTTTATCTCTGGGGCCAACGTCCTGACTTTC
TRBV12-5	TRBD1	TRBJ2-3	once	CASGLTGVDTQYF	TGTGCTAGTGGTTTGACAGGGGTGGATACGCAGTATTTT
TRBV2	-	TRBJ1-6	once	CASRDSTSPLHF	TGTGCCAGCAGGGACAGTACGTCACCCCTCCACTTT
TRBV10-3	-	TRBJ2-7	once	CAISFTGFEQYF	TGTGCCATCAGTTTCACAGGGTTCGAGCAGTACTTC
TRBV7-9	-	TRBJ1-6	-	CASSSQGANSPLHF	TGTGCCAGCAGCTCTCAGGGTGCTAATTCACCCCTCCACTTT
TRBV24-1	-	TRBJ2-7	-	CATSDARQNTYEQYF	TGTGCCACCAGTGATGCTCGACAGAATACCTACGAGCAGTACTTC
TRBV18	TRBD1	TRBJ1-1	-	CASSPTGGRGLLAFF	TGTGCCAGCTCACCGACAGGGGGCCGAGGATTGTTGGCTTTCTTT
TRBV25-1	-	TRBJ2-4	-	CASSELRGRTYF	TGTGCCAGCAGTGAACTTAGAGGGAGGACTTACTTC
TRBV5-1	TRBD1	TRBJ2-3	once	CASSYGTGFTDTQYF	TGCGCCAGCAGCTACGGGACAGGGTTCACAGATACGCAGTATTTT
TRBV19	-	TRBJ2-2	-	CASSPGGRLNTGELFF	TGTGCCAGTAGTCCAGGCGGGCGGCTGAACACCGGGGAGCTGTTTTTT
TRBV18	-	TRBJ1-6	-	CASSSRQDNSPLHF	TGTGCCAGCTCTTCTCGTCAGGATAATTCACCCCTCCACTTT
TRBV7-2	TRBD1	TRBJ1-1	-	CASSGDRGFGTEAFF	TGTGCCAGCAGCGGGGACAGGGGGTTCGGCACTGAAGCTTTCTTT
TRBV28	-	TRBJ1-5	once	CASRNRPGFNQPQHF	TGTGCCAGCAGGAATCGTCCAGGGTTTAATCAGCCCCAGCATTTT
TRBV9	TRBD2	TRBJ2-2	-	CASSVEGLDTGELFF	TGTGCCAGCAGCGTAGAGGGACTAGACACCGGGGAGCTGTTTTTT
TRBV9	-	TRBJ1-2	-	CASSRSDYNYGYTF	TGTGCCAGCAGCCGCTCAGATTACAACTATGGCTACACCTTC
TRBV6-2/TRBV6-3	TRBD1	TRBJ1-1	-	CASSLQGVEAFF	TGTGCCAGCAGCTTACAGGGGGTCGAAGCTTTCTTT
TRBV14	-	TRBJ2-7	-	CASSQGRHTYEQYF	TGTGCCAGCAGCCAAGGCAGACACACCTACGAGCAGTACTTC
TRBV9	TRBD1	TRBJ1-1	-	CASTSHRTGGLMNTEAFF	TGTGCCAGCACCTCTCACAGGACAGGGGGACTCATGAACACTGAAGCTTTCTTT
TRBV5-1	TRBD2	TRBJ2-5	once	CASSLIAGGPGETQYF	TGCGCCAGCAGCTTAATAGCGGGGGGGCCGGGAGAGACCCAGTACTTC
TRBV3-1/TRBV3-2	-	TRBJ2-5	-	CASSQDSLKTQYF	TGTGCCAGCAGCCAGGACTCCCTCAAGACCCAGTACTTC
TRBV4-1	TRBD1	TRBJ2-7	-	CASSQASGTALYEQYF	TGCGCCAGCAGCCAAGCATCCGGGACAGCGTTGTACGAGCAGTACTTC
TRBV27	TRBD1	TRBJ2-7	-	CASSLATGRQTSYEQYF	TGTGCCAGCAGTTTAGCGACAGGGCGACAAACGTCCTACGAGCAGTACTTC
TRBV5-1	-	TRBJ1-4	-	CASSLGSATNEKLFF	TGCGCCAGCAGCTTGGGCAGTGCAACTAATGAAAAACTGTTTTTT
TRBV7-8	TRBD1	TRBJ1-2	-	CASSFGQGGYGYTF	TGTGCCAGCAGCTTTGGACAGGGCGGCTATGGCTACACCTTC